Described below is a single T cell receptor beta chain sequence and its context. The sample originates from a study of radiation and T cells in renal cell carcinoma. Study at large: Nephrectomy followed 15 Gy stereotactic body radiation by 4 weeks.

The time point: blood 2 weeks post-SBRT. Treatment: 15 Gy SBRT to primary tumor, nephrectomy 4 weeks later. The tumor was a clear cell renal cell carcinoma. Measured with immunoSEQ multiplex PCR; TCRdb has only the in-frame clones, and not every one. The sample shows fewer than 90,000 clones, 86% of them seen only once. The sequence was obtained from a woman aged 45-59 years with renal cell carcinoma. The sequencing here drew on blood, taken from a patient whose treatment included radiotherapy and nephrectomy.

The CDR3 DNA follows: TGTGCCAGCAGTGAGACCGTTGGTAGGGCTTTCTTT. Translation gives CASSETVGRAFF. The chain combines TRBV2 with TRBJ1-1; D is unclear. The V gene's germline CDR1 is SNHLY and CDR2 FYNNEI. There are 12 residues in the CDR3. V lost 3 bases, J lost 11 bases, and 13 bases lay in between. Filled out from reference TRBV2 and TRBJ1-1, the complete variable domain reads EPEVTQTPSHQVTQMGQEVILRCVPISNHLYFYWYRQILGQKVEFLVSFYNNEISEKSEIFDDQFSVERPDGSNFTLKIRSTKLEDSAMYFCASSETVGRAFFGQGTRLTVV.